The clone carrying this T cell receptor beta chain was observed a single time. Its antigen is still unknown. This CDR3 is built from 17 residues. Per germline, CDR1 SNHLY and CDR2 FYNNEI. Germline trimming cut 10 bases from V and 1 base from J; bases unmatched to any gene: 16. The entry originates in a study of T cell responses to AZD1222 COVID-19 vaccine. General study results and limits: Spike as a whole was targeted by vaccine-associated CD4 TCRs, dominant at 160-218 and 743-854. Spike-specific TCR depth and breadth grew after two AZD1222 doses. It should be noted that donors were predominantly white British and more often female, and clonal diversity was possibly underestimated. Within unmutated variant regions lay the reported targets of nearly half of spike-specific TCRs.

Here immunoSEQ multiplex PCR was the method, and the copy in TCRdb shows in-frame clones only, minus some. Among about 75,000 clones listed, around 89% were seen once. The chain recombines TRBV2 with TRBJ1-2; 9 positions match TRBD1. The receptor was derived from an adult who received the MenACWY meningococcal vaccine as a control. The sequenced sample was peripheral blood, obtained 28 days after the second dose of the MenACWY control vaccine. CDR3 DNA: TGTGCCACCCCCCTGGGGGGACAGGGAGGGCGTAACTATGGCTACACCTTC. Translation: CATPLGGQGGRNYGYTF.